Shown below are 2 T cell receptor beta chains from a single sample sequenced in a study of blood T cell repertoires in COVID-19. The assay was immunoSEQ multiplex PCR, and TCRdb's table has in-frame clones only and misses some. The profile shows a few hundred thousand clones, roughly 89% of them singletons. The specimen was peripheral blood. These TCRs come from a man in his fifties or sixties with acute or convalescent COVID-19.

This clone has more than one count but fewer than ten. This sequence joins TRBV19 and TRBJ1-6; perhaps TRBD1 as D (6 bases). The CDR3 is 15 residues long. V lost 3 bases, J lost 6 bases, and 12 bases lay in between. Germline loops: CDR1 LNHDA, CDR2 SQIVND (reference sequence). CDR3 bases: TGTGCCAGTAGTATCTCCAGCAGGGGTAATTCACCCCTCCACTTT. Residues: CASSISSRGNSPLHF.

CDR3 DNA: TGTGCCAGCAGCGCTCAAAGGGGTTATGGCTACACCTTC. Translated, it gives CASSAQRGYGYTF. The chain links TRBV9 to TRBJ1-2, with a tentative D call TRBD1 (5 bases). V lost 3 bases and J lost 5, with 11 bases in between. The CDR3 runs 13 residues. Germline values: CDR1 SGDLS, CDR2 YYNGEE. Using reference TRBV9 and TRBJ1-2 for the parts outside the CDR3, the full variable domain is DSGVTQTPKHLITATGQRVTLRCSPRSGDLSVYWYQQSLDQGLQFLIQYYNGEERAKGNILERFSAQQFPDLHSELNLSSLELGDSALYFCASSAQRGYGYTFGSGTRLTVV.